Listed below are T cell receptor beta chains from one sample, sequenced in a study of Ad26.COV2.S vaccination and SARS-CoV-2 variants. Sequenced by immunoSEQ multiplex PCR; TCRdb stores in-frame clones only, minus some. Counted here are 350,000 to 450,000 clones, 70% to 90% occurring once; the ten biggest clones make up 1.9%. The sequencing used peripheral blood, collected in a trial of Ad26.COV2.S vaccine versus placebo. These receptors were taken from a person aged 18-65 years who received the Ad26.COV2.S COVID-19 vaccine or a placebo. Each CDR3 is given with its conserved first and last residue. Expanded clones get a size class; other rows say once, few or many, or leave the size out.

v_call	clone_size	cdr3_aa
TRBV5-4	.	CASSLAGTGGGRELFF
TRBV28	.	CASSLRQGPYEQYF
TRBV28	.	CASQSGSRTGELFF
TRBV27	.	CASKSRTAYSNYGYTF
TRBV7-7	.	CASSPGLAGQETQYF
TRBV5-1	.	CASSIGLTGSSSATDTQYF
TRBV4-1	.	CASSLPRGGDSETQYF
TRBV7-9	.	CASSSYSDIYAYEQYF
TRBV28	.	CASSSPGRTVEAFF
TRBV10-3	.	CAISEWGQGDNEQFF
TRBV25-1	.	CASSALEGGGSYNEQFF
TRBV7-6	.	CASGLAPSTDTQYF
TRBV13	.	CASSLAGGPKKTQYF
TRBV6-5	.	CASSPTLGNSPLHF
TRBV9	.	CASSVFDGSIADTQYF
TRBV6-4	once	CASSDGPKRGNQPQHF
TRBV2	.	CASSSGMWQPQHF
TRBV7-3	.	CASSSRFSGNTIYF
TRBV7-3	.	CASSTSGAETQYF
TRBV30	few	CAWSAGTSGNYEQYF
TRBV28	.	CASSFAGNTIYF
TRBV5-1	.	CASSLRGRAGTLGYTF
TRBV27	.	CASSPLFSGKYQETQYF
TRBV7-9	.	CASRYRPGSRAYTDTQYF
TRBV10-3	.	CAISEGTGRNEQFF
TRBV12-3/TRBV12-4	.	CASSLTGNEQFF
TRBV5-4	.	CASSTTSGSYEQYF
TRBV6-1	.	CASSEIQAVELFF
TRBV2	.	CASRTETSGRGTDTQYF
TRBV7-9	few	CAGRTGFNSPLHF
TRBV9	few	CASSVDALDSPLHF
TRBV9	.	CASSVSEGSKETQYF
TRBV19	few	CASSITFTGTNQPQHF
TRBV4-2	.	CASSQDWGVFGNTIYF
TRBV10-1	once	CASRQGRDTGELFF
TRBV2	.	CASSEATGPYEQYF
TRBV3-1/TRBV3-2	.	CASSLRGVPDGYTF
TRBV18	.	CASSPMSSGANVLTF
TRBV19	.	CASSITLRGQAAGANVLTF
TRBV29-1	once	CSVDKDGYTF
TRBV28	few	CASEGTTYEQYF
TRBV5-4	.	CASSFAQRGNTGELFF
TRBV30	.	CASQLAGVVDTQYF
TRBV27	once	CASTPGVLAGALETQYF
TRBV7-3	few	CASSPVAGRNTGELFF
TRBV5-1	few	CASSILPPLWYEQYF
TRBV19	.	CASRIGGDGYTF
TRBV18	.	CASSAQRGAGWQYF
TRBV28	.	CASSQGQGADEQYF
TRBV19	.	CASSIASGATDTQYF
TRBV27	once	CATADSQPTDTQYF
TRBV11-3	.	CASSLDPSGYNEQFF
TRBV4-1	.	CASSHPGAGSEKLFF
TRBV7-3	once	CASSPLLAKHYEQYF
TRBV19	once	CASSILTLAGPNEQFF
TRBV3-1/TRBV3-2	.	CASSQDRGPYEQYF
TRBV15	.	CATSRDYSGYTEAFF
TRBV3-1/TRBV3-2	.	CASSQDPAKAYEQYF